These 15 T cell receptor beta chains came from one sample sequenced in a study of cytomegalovirus exposure and HLA in healthy donors (TCRdb year 2017). Libraries were made using the immunoSEQ multiplex PCR assay. A mixture of 60 forward primers for TCR Vbeta segments and 13 reverse primers for TCR Jbeta segments was used in the multiplex PCR. TCRdb took this table from immuneACCESS and kept in-frame rearrangements with V and J called. Such tables lack part of the clones; where checked against another copy, unresolved V genes explain under half of the gap, and the rest is unexplained. In this sample the table shows some 190,000 clones, over 75% of which occur a single time. The ten largest clones add up to approximately 2% of the sample. The sample consisted of PBMCs. Receptors were obtained from a man aged 18 to 30 in good health and CMV-seronegative.

This clone has just a few counts. J is TRBJ2-5 and V is TRBV28; D gene unclear. Germline CDR1 is MDHEN and CDR2 is SYDVKM. This CDR3 has 14 amino acids. V lost 6 bases and J 2 bases, leaving 13 bases between the germline ends. CDR3 protein: CASSPTNVQETQYF. CDR3 in DNA: TGTGCCAGCAGCCCCACTAACGTACAAGAGACCCAGTACTTC.

The V and J genes are TRBV19 and TRBJ2-3; D perhaps matches TRBD1 (6 bases). Germline CDR1 and CDR2: LNHDA and SQIVND (reference sequence). Trimming took 1 base from V and 2 from J, leaving 10 bases between them. The CDR3 covers 15 residues. This CDR3 is CASSIGHRVTDTQYF. The CDR3, as DNA: TGTGCCAGTAGTATAGGACACAGGGTCACAGATACGCAGTATTTT.

The chain carries TRBV7-2 and TRBJ2-1; TRBD1 agrees at 8 bases. Germline values: CDR1 SGHTA, CDR2 FQGNSA. The CDR3 runs to 14 residues. V trimming: 2 bases; J trimming: 7 bases; junction bases outside the gene matches: 4. The CDR3 region has the DNA TGTGCCAGCAGCTTACCAGGGGGCCGGAATGAGCAGTTCTTC. This sequence encodes CASSLPGGRNEQFF.

V gene TRBV5-1 combines with J gene TRBJ1-1, with D perhaps matching TRBD1 (5 bases). Germline CDR1 reads SGHRS; CDR2 reads YFSETQ. V lost 0 bases and J lost 7, with 13 bases in between. This CDR3 has 14 residues. CDR3 nucleotides: TGCGCCAGCAGCTTGGATCGTGGGGGGAATGAAGCTTTCTTT. It yields the protein CASSLDRGGNEAFF.

The chain uses TRBV10-3 and TRBJ2-1; a possible D gene is TRBD1 (6 bases). Germline loops: CDR1 ENHRY, CDR2 SYGVKD. Trimming cost V 4 bases and J 6 bases, with 7 bases left between them. The CDR3 has 12 amino acids. The CDR3 sequence is CAISGQVNEQFF. In nucleotides, the CDR3 is TGTGCCATCAGTGGACAGGTCAATGAGCAGTTCTTC.

This clone was picked up one time. V gene TRBV11-3 combines with J gene TRBJ2-5; unclear D gene. The CDR3 extends over 13 amino acids. Trimming left V 4 bases short and J 1 base short, with 7 bases between. Per the germline V gene, CDR1 is SGHNT and CDR2 is YENEEA. DNA for the CDR3: TGTGCCAGCAGCTCCAGTGCCCAAGAGACCCAGTACTTC. Translation: CASSSSAQETQYF.

This clone was recorded once. The CDR3 loop reads CASTLFGQGFNSPLHF. CDR3 DNA sequence: TGCGCCAGCACCTTATTCGGACAGGGGTTCAATTCACCCCTCCACTTT. The rearrangement links TRBV5-1 to TRBJ1-6; 9 nucleotides match TRBD1. The V and J ends lost 6 bases and 7 bases, in that order; junction bases with no gene match: 11. The V gene's germline CDR1 is SGHRS and CDR2 YFSETQ. The CDR3 contains 16 residues. The full variable domain, in which reference TRBV5-1 and TRBJ1-6 provide the parts outside the CDR3, is KAGVTQTPRYLIKTRGQQVTLSCSPISGHRSVSWYQQTPGQGLQFLFEYFSETQRNKGNFPGRFSGRQFSNSRSEMNVSTLELGDSALYLCASTLFGQGFNSPLHFGNGTRLTVT.

This chain links TRBV5-6 with TRBJ2-5; no definite D call. V was clipped by 4 bases and J by 4 bases, with 8 bases between them. The CDR3 contains 12 residues. Germline V gene lookup returns CDR1 SGHDT and CDR2 YYEEEE. Here the CDR3 reads CASSAVGETQYF. CDR3 sequence (DNA): TGTGCCAGCAGCGCGGTTGGAGAGACCCAGTACTTC.

The rearrangement links TRBV9 to TRBJ2-1; 7 nucleotides align to TRBD1. This CDR3 has 16 amino acids. The V gene's germline CDR1 is SGDLS and CDR2 YYNGEE. J lost 4 bases, V lost 4 bases, and 11 bases had no gene match. Here the CDR3 reads CASSRGEGGRYNEQFF. The CDR3 DNA is TGTGCCAGCAGCCGGGGCGAAGGGGGCCGTTACAATGAGCAGTTCTTC.

The rearrangement joins TRBV19 to TRBJ1-5; D possibly corresponds to TRBD1 (5 bases). Germline values: CDR1 LNHDA, CDR2 SQIVND (reference sequence). This CDR3 spans 14 amino acids. V shed 5 bases and J shed 4 bases, with 12 bases lying between them. The CDR3 coding sequence is TGTGCCAGTAGTCCGGGGGACCTGAATCAGCCCCAGCATTTT. Translating gives CASSPGDLNQPQHF.

The rearrangement links TRBV27 to TRBJ1-4; 8 bases are a match to TRBD1. The CDR3 loop spans 16 amino acids. J was trimmed by 7 bases and V by 0 bases; bases with no gene match: 7. CDR1 and CDR2 from the germline V gene are MNHEY and SMNVEV (reference sequence). Here the CDR3 reads CASSLSMGQVAEKLFF. For the CDR3, the DNA is TGTGCCAGCAGTTTATCGATGGGACAGGTCGCTGAAAAACTGTTTTTT.

V is TRBV11-2 and J is TRBJ1-2; D not certain. The germline gives CDR1 SGHAT, CDR2 FQNNGV. This CDR3 is built from 16 residues. V was trimmed by 4 bases and J by 4 bases, leaving 19 bases between them. CDR3 in amino acids: CASSSLEGRSGYGYTF. The CDR3 DNA reads as TGTGCCAGCAGCTCCCTAGAGGGCAGGAGCGGCTATGGCTACACCTTC.

The V gene is TRBV19, the J gene TRBJ1-1, with 11 bases aligning to TRBD1. The CDR3 totals 14 residues. In germline, CDR1 is LNHDA, CDR2 SQIVND (reference sequence). Unmatched junction bases numbered 6, after V lost 7 bases and J lost 5 bases. The CDR3 region has the DNA TGTGCCAGTAAATGGGGACAGGGGGAAACTGAAGCTTTCTTT. Its translation is CASKWGQGETEAFF.

This chain joins TRBV27 and TRBJ2-1, with TRBD2 identical over 9 bases. J was trimmed by 0 bases and V by 6 bases; bases with no gene match: 6. Looked up from germline, CDR1 is MNHEY and CDR2 is SMNVEV (reference sequence). This CDR3 region has 16 residues. CDR3 nucleotide sequence: TGTGCCAGCAGGAGATCTAGCGGGGCCTCCTACAATGAGCAGTTCTTC. Translating it yields CASRRSSGASYNEQFF.

The chain uses TRBV29-1 and TRBJ1-4; TRBD1 agrees at 9 bases. Germline V gives CDR1 SQVTM, CDR2 ANQGSEA. This CDR3 contains 13 residues. The V gene end was trimmed by 5 bases and the J gene end by 5 bases; junction bases not matched to a gene: 3. This chain's CDR3 is CSVRTGENEKLFF. CDR3 bases: TGCAGCGTTCGGACAGGGGAGAATGAAAAACTGTTTTTT. The full variable domain, in which reference TRBV29-1 and TRBJ1-4 provide the parts outside the CDR3, is SAVISQKPSRDICQRGTSLTIQCQVDSQVTMMFWYRQQPGQSLTLIATANQGSEATYESGFVIDKFPISRPNLTFSTLTVSNMSPEDSSIYLCSVRTGENEKLFFGSGTQLSVL.